This T cell receptor beta chain was captured by sequencing in a study of OX40 agonist ivuxolimab in advanced cancers. As concerns this clone: The antigen is unknown.

Profiling relied on immunoSEQ multiplex PCR, and the TCRdb table lists in-frame clones only, not all of them. Here the sample spans about 76,000 clones, around 85% being singletons. The study's findings and limits: At 0.1 to 3.0 mg/kg and by week 6, CD4+ and CD8+ T cells in the blood had expanded clonally. Some of the nonresponding patients also showed low levels of normalized T-cell clonal expansion.

The germline V gene has CDR1 SGHDT and CDR2 YYEEEE. The CDR3 consists of 12 residues. V lost 4 bases and J lost 3, with 7 bases in between. Patients who had autoimmune disease history or got systemic immunosuppression were left out. This receptor was taken from an adult with an advanced solid tumor such as melanoma, head and neck, liver or kidney cancer. This sequence joins TRBV5-6 and TRBJ2-5; D is unresolved. The sequencing used CD4+ or CD8+ T cells sorted from blood, collected in a trial of the OX40 agonist ivuxolimab. The CDR3 spells CASSRQKETQYF. In DNA, the CDR3 is TGTGCCAGCAGCCGGCAGAAAGAGACCCAGTACTTC.